The following is a TCR beta chain sequence with its context. This sample was taken from a study of blood T cell repertoires in COVID-19. Study summary: Samples came from the United States, Italy and Spain, spanning acute and convalescent COVID-19. Sources were T cells, B-cell-depleted T cells, or PBMCs; the material itself was cDNA or gDNA.

With 4 bases clipped from V and 8 bases from J, the junction kept 19 bases outside the gene matches. In germline, CDR1 is SQVTM, CDR2 ANQGSEA. There are 18 residues in the CDR3. Per the authors' pipeline: Quantification of nucleated cells was approximated via reference gene primer amplification. Assay used: immunoSEQ multiplex PCR; TCRdb lists only in-frame clones, some missing. V, J and clone size derive from that table, while D and trimming were established from the DNA sequence. The table shows roughly 32,000 clones, with roughly nine tenths occurring only once. The sequencing sample was made of peripheral blood. This sequence was found in a man aged 50-59 years with active or convalescent COVID-19. The rearrangement joins TRBV29-1 to TRBJ2-1, with 11 bases aligning to TRBD2. Here the CDR3 reads CSVGGEYSTSGRIDEQFF. The CDR3 nucleotides are TGCAGCGTTGGGGGGGAATATAGTACTAGCGGGAGAATAGATGAGCAGTTCTTC.